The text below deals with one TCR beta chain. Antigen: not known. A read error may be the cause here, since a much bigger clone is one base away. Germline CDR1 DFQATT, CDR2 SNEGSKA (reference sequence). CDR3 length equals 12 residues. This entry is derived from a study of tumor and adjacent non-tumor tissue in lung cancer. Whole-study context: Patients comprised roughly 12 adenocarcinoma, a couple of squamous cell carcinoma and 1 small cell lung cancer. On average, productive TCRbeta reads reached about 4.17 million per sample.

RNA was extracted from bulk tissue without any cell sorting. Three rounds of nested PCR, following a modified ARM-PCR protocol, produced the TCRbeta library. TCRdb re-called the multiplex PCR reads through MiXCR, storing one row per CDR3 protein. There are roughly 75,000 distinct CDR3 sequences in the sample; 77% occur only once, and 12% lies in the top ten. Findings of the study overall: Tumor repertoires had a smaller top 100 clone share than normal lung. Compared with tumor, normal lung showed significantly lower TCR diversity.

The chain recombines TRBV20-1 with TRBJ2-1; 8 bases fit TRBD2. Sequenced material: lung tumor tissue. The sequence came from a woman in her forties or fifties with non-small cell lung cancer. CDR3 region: CRGVAGNNEQFF. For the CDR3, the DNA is TGCAGAGGAGTAGCGGGGAACAATGAGCAGTTCTTC.